The source of this TCR beta chain is a study of blood T cell repertoires in COVID-19. Study in general: The United States, Italy and Spain supplied acute and convalescent COVID-19 samples. PBMCs, B-cell-depleted T cells, or T cells were the source of the cDNA or gDNA that made up the material.

In the original processing: How many nucleated cells were present was estimated from reference gene primer amplification. TCRdb keeps only in-frame clones here, not all; method: immunoSEQ multiplex PCR. The D gene and trimming were derived from the DNA, and the V and J assignments and clone size from that table. The profile covers 53,000 or so clones, with roughly 85% appearing a single time and around 2.9% taken by the ten largest. The CDR3 is made up of 15 amino acids. The V end lost 1 base, the J end lost 0 bases, and 9 bases lay between the germline ends. CDR1 is LGHDT, CDR2 YNNKEL, per germline (reference sequence).

The chain is built from TRBV3-1 (or the pseudogene TRBV3-2) and TRBJ1-2; D remains unclear. Sequences were obtained from peripheral blood. This TCR came from a man at least 80 years old with acute or convalescent COVID-19. CDR3 residues: CASSQVGSPNYGYTF. The CDR3 DNA sequence: TGTGCCAGCAGCCAAGTAGGGAGCCCTAACTATGGCTACACCTTC.